This entry lists 18 T cell receptor beta chains sequenced from one sample in a study of identical twins. TCRdb processed the 5' RACE reads anew with MiXCR; each CDR3 protein has one entry. The sample yields about 890,000 distinct CDR3 sequences, approximately 13% seen once. The same specimen was also included in a second study, on yellow fever vaccine responses in identical twins.

Sequences were obtained from PBMCs. These receptors originate from a young woman in good health.

This clonotype showed up many times. The DNA for the CDR3 is TGCAGTGCTACCCGACAGCCCAACTACGAGCAGTACTTC. Translated, it gives CSATRQPNYEQYF. The rearrangement joins TRBV20-1 to TRBJ2-7; tentatively, D is TRBD1 (5 bases). The CDR3 covers 13 residues. Per germline, CDR1 DFQATT and CDR2 SNEGSKA (reference sequence). The V and J ends lost 4 bases and 3 bases respectively, with 13 bases between them.

A few counts support this clonotype. The genes are TRBV7-8 and TRBJ2-2, with a possible D match to TRBD2 (6 bases). V lost 5 bases and J lost 4, with 14 bases in between. Germline CDR1 reads SGHVS; CDR2 reads FQNEAQ. The CDR3 spans 15 residues. The CDR3 DNA sequence: TGTGCCAGCAGCCCTCCAACAGCGGGCACCGGGGAGCTGTTTTTT. This translates into CASSPPTAGTGELFF.

This clonotype turned up a few times. This chain joins TRBV11-3 and TRBJ2-1; 9 nucleotides align to TRBD2. CDR3 length: 16 residues. Germline V gene data show CDR1 as SGHNT and CDR2 as YENEEA. Trimming at V came to 7 bases and at J to 3 bases, leaving 10 bases not matched to a gene. Written as DNA, the CDR3 is TGTGCCAGCACCATAGGGGAGCGGGAGGTCTACAATGAGCAGTTCTTC. Translating it yields CASTIGEREVYNEQFF. The full variable domain, in which reference TRBV11-3 and TRBJ2-1 provide the parts outside the CDR3, is EAGVVQSPRYKIIEKKQPVAFWCNPISGHNTLYWYLQNLGQGPELLIRYENEEAVDDSQLPKDRFSAERLKGVDSTLKIQPAELGDSAVYLCASTIGEREVYNEQFFGPGTRLTVL.

This chain joins TRBV28 and TRBJ2-7; D is undetermined. CDR3 length: 13 residues. Between the trimmed V and J ends, which lost 6 bases and 2 bases, there was a span of 11 bases. CDR1 is MDHEN and CDR2 is SYDVKM in the germline V gene. This CDR3 reads CASSPGETYEQYV. In DNA, the CDR3 is TGTGCCAGCAGCCCAGGTGAGACCTACGAGCAGTACGTC.

This clonotype was picked up many times. V gene TRBV20-1 combines with J gene TRBJ1-5; 9 bases match TRBD1. J gave up 3 bases and V 6 bases, and 6 bases lay outside the gene matches. CDR1 is DFQATT, CDR2 SNEGSKA, per germline (reference sequence). CDR3 length equals 14 residues. Here the CDR3 reads CSARTGVFNQPQHF. DNA of the CDR3: TGCAGTGCCCGGACAGGGGTTTTCAATCAGCCCCAGCATTTT.

Only a few counts were recorded for this clonotype. CDR3 sequence reads: CASSLAGRAKNIQYF. For the CDR3, the DNA is TGTGCCAGCAGTTTAGCTGGAAGAGCGAAAAACATTCAGTACTTC. The rearrangement uses TRBV12-3 or TRBV12-4 and TRBJ2-4; D is unclear. The CDR3 consists of 15 residues. The V gene lost 0 bases and the J gene lost 4 bases, with 10 bases spanning the gap.

This clonotype occurred a few times. The chain is built from TRBV7-6 and TRBJ2-7, with 9 nucleotides matching TRBD2. CDR3 length equals 19 residues. The junction had 19 bases not matched to a gene; V was cut back by 4 bases and J by 3 bases. The germline CDR1 and CDR2 sequences are SGHVS and FNYEAQ. CDR3 sequence (DNA): TGTGCCAGCAGCTCCTTTGGAGGGTTTAGCGGGAGAATTAACTACGAGCAGTACTTC. Protein: CASSSFGGFSGRINYEQYF.

The chain links TRBV20-1 to TRBJ2-7; the match to TRBD2 covers 8 bases. The V gene's germline CDR1 is DFQATT and CDR2 SNEGSKA (reference sequence). The V gene end was trimmed by 1 base and the J gene end by 6 bases; junction bases not matched to a gene: 8. The CDR3 length is 14 residues. Here the CDR3 DNA reads TGCAGTGCTAGAGCTTATGGACTAGCTGCCGAGCAGTACTTC. It yields the protein CSARAYGLAAEQYF.

This clonotype was seen more than once but under ten times. The CDR3 bases are TGTGCCAGCAGTCGAACCGACAGGGTAAGCTCCTACGAGCAGTACTTC. As protein: CASSRTDRVSSYEQYF. The V call is TRBV2, the J call TRBJ2-7; 7 positions agree with TRBD1. The CDR3 loop spans 16 amino acids. Germline V gene sequence: CDR1 SNHLY, CDR2 FYNNEI. Trimming at V came to 5 bases and at J to 0 bases, leaving 10 bases not matched to a gene. The complete variable domain, with remaining parts taken from reference TRBV2 and TRBJ2-7, reads EPEVTQTPSHQVTQMGQEVILRCVPISNHLYFYWYRQILGQKVEFLVSFYNNEISEKSEIFDDQFSVERPDGSNFTLKIRSTKLEDSAMYFCASSRTDRVSSYEQYFGPGTRLTVT.

The CDR3 nucleotides read TGTGCCAGCGGCCCTAGCGGGGGGCCCGATACGCAGTATTTT. Its protein product is CASGPSGGPDTQYF. This chain links TRBV21-1 with TRBJ2-3; TRBD2, the D gene given by the table, was not confirmed from the DNA. TRBV21-1 is annotated as a pseudogene. This CDR3 is built from 14 residues.

The chain links TRBV20-1 to TRBJ2-1; TRBD1 agrees at 8 bases. The germline V gene encodes CDR1 DFQATT and CDR2 SNEGSKA (reference sequence). Germline trimming cut 4 bases from V and 0 bases from J; bases unmatched to any gene: 5. The CDR3 has 15 residues. This chain's CDR3 is CSATGGSYSYNEQFF. Written as DNA, the CDR3 is TGCAGTGCTACAGGGGGCAGCTACTCCTACAATGAGCAGTTCTTC.

V usage is TRBV7-6 and J usage is TRBJ2-3, with 8 bases fitting TRBD2. Looked up from germline, CDR1 is SGHVS and CDR2 is FNYEAQ. There are 15 residues in the CDR3. The J segment lost 3 bases and the V segment lost 5 bases, leaving 7 bases of the junction unmatched. Here the CDR3 DNA reads TGTGCCAGCAGCCTTCGGACTAGCAGAACAGATACGCAGTATTTT. Translating gives CASSLRTSRTDTQYF.

This clonotype was seen only a few times. The CDR3 reads CASSQDGGPGELFF. Written as DNA, the CDR3 is TGTGCCAGCTCTCAGGACGGAGGTCCCGGGGAGCTGTTTTTT. This chain joins TRBV6-4 and TRBJ2-2, with D tentatively TRBD2 (5 bases). The CDR3 extends over 14 amino acids. V gave up 8 bases and J gave up 6 bases, with 16 bases separating them. The germline V gene has CDR1 MRHNA and CDR2 SNTAGT.

The chain links TRBV10-3 to TRBJ2-1; 10 bases are a match to TRBD2. V lost 6 bases to trimming and J lost 8 bases; unmatched junction nucleotides: 7. Germline CDR1 and CDR2: ENHRY and SYGVKD. The CDR3 has 14 residues. This chain's CDR3 is CAISIAGGRDEQFF. The CDR3 DNA is TGTGCCATCAGCATAGCGGGAGGACGGGATGAGCAGTTCTTC.

The chain employs TRBV4-1 and TRBJ2-3; a possible D gene is TRBD1 (5 bases). CDR1 is MGHRA, CDR2 YSYEKL, per germline. The CDR3 totals 12 residues. The V and J ends lost 0 bases and 8 bases respectively, with 6 bases between them. CDR3: CASSQEGATQYF. In DNA form, the CDR3 reads TGCGCCAGCAGCCAAGAAGGGGCTACGCAGTATTTT.

The chain carries TRBV3-1 and TRBJ2-2; 9 bases align to TRBD1. Germline CDR1 reads LGHDT; CDR2 reads YNNKEL (reference sequence). With V trimmed by 3 bases and J by 7 bases, 9 bases remained unmatched. CDR3 length: 16 residues. The CDR3 nucleotides are TGTGCCAGCAGCCATGCCTTGGACAGGGGTGGCGGGGAGCTGTTTTTT. It encodes CASSHALDRGGGELFF.

Concerning this clonotype itself: The limits of the CDR3 on the DNA are not certain, so only TCRdb's listed CDR3 is given. This chain links TRBV11-2 with TRBJ2-2; TRBD1 reflects the table's D call only, with no check against the DNA. The CDR3 is 18 residues long, counting both termini. Germline lookup yields CDR1 SGHAT and CDR2 FQNNGV. The CDR3 here is CASSLGGSGQVTGELFFF.

The chain links TRBV4-1 to TRBJ2-7; D is uncertain. Looked up from germline, CDR1 is MGHRA and CDR2 is YSYEKL. Trimming cost V 0 bases and J 4 bases, with 16 bases left between them. This CDR3 contains 16 residues. CDR3 coding DNA: TGCGCCAGCAGCCAAGATTTGAGCGCGTCACTTTACGAGCAGTACTTC. It specifies CASSQDLSASLYEQYF.